Listed here is a single TCR beta chain. This entry belongs to a study of technical replicates of blood from several donors. Assay: immunoSEQ multiplex PCR; the TCRdb copy retains only in-frame clones and omits some. The repertoire holds about 80,000 clones, with approximately 97% as singletons. V dropped 2 bases and J dropped 4 bases, with 12 bases sitting between them. The germline gives CDR1 SNHLY, CDR2 FYNNEI. This CDR3 comprises 15 residues. The chain is built from TRBV2 and TRBJ2-1; D perhaps matches TRBD2 (5 bases). This receptor was obtained from a human donor in good health. The specimen sequenced was T cells isolated from PBMCs. This chain's CDR3 is CASSERRKDYNEQFF. The CDR3, as DNA: TGTGCCAGCAGTGAAAGGAGGAAGGATTACAATGAGCAGTTCTTC. The variable domain in full, completed from reference TRBV2 and TRBJ2-1, reads EPEVTQTPSHQVTQMGQEVILRCVPISNHLYFYWYRQILGQKVEFLVSFYNNEISEKSEIFDDQFSVERPDGSNFTLKIRSTKLEDSAMYFCASSERRKDYNEQFFGPGTRLTVL.